The clone carrying this T cell receptor beta chain was picked up one time. The record originates from a study of Tregs in tolerant kidney transplant recipients. Assay: immunoSEQ multiplex PCR; the TCRdb copy retains only in-frame clones and omits some. Seen here are 200,000 to 300,000 clones, roughly 84% observed once, and the top ten hold around 0.6%. The CDR3 has 16 residues. Germline V gene data show CDR1 as KGHSH and CDR2 as LQKENI. Trimming took off 3 bases at V and 3 bases at J, with 17 bases between the two ends. Unstimulated Tregs (CD4+CD25+CD127-) and CD4+CD25- non-Tregs were sorted from PBMCs.

Sequenced input: CD4+ T cells from blood. The sequence was collected from a human donor in good health. This chain connects TRBV18 to TRBJ1-2; D is perhaps TRBD1 (5 bases). CDR3 in DNA: TGTGCCAGCTCACCGGGAGAGGGACGGAGGCACTATGGCTACACCTTC. The encoded protein is CASSPGEGRRHYGYTF.